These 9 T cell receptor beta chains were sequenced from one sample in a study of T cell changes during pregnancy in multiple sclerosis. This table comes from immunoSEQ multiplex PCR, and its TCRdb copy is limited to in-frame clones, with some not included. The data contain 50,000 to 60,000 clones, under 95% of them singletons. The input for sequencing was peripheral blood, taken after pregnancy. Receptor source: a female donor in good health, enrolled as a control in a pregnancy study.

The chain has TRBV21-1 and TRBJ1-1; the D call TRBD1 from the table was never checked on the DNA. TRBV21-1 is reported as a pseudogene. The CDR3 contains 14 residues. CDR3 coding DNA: TGTGCCAGCAGCCCGGAACAGGGGGGTCTTGAAGCTTTCTTT. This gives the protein CASSPEQGGLEAFF.

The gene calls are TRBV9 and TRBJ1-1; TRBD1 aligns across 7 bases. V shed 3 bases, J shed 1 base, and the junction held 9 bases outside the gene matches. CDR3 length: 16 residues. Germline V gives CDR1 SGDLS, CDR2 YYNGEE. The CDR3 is CASSGSPRGENTEAFF. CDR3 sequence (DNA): TGTGCCAGCAGCGGTTCCCCCAGGGGGGAGAACACTGAAGCTTTCTTT.

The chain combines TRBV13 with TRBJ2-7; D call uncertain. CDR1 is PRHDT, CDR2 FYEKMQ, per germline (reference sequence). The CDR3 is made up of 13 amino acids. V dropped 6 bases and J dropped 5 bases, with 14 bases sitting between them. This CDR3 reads CASSYPNFHEQYF. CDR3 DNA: TGTGCCAGCAGTTACCCTAACTTCCACGAGCAGTACTTC.

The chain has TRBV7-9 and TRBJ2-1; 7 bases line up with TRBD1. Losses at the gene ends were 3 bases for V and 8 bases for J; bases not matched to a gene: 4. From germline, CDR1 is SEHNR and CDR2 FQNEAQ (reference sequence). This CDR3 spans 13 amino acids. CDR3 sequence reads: CASSLTGWDEQFF. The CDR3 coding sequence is TGTGCCAGCAGCTTGACAGGGTGGGATGAGCAGTTCTTC.

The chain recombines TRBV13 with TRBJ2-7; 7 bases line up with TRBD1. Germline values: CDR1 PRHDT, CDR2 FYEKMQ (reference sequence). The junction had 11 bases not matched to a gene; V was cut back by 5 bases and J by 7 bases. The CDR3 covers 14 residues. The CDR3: CASSRETGSREQYF. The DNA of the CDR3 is TGTGCCAGCAGCCGTGAGACAGGGTCTCGGGAGCAGTACTTC.

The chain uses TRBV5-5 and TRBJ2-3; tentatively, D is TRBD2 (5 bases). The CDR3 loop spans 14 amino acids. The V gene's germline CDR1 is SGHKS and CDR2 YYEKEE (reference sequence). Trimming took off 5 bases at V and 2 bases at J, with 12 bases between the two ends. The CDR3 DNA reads TGTGCCAGCAGTTTTGCCGGGAACACAGATACGCAGTATTTT. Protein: CASSFAGNTDTQYF.

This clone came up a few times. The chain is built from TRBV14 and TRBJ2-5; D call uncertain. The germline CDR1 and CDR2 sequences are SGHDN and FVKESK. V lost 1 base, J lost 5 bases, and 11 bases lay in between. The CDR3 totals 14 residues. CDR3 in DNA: TGTGCCAGCAGCCAAGGGGCCCGGTCGGAGACCCAGTACTTC. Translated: CASSQGARSETQYF. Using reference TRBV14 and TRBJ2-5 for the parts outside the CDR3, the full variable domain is EAGVTQFPSHSVIEKGQTVTLRCDPISGHDNLYWYRRVMGKEIKFLLHFVKESKQDESGMPNNRFLAERTGGTYSTLKVQPAELEDSGVYFCASSQGARSETQYFGPGTRLLVL.

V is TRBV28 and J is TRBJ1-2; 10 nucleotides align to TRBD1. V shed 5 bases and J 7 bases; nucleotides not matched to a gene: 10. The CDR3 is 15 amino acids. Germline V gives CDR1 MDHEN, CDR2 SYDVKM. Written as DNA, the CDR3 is TGTGCCAGCAGTACAGGACAGGGGGATACGTCTGGCTACACCTTC. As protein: CASSTGQGDTSGYTF.

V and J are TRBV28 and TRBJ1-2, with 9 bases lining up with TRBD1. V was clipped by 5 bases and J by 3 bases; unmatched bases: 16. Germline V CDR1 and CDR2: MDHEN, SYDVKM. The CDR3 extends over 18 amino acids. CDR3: CASSSQTGTGRGDYGYTF. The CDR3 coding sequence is TGTGCCAGCAGTAGCCAAACCGGGACAGGGCGTGGCGACTATGGCTACACCTTC.